This record covers a single TCR beta chain. Antigen specificity is unknown. The entry originates in a study of T cell responses to AZD1222 COVID-19 vaccine. Trimming removed 7 bases from V and 1 base from J, with 13 bases in between. CDR1 LNHDA and CDR2 SQIVND come from the germline V gene (reference sequence). This CDR3 comprises 14 residues. Whole-study findings and limits: Unmutated variant regions are reportedly targeted by nearly half of spike-specific TCRs.

Generated by immunoSEQ multiplex PCR, the TCRdb table keeps only in-frame clones and is missing some. The sample consists of roughly 100,000 clones, roughly 86% of them appearing once. This sequence was found in an adult who received the AZD1222 COVID-19 vaccine. This sequence joins TRBV19 and TRBJ1-1, with D unresolved. The sample was peripheral blood, taken 28 days after the second AZD1222 dose. The CDR3, as DNA: TGTGCCAGTACCCGAGGGCCAGCGAACACTGAAGCTTTCTTT. Its protein is CASTRGPANTEAFF.